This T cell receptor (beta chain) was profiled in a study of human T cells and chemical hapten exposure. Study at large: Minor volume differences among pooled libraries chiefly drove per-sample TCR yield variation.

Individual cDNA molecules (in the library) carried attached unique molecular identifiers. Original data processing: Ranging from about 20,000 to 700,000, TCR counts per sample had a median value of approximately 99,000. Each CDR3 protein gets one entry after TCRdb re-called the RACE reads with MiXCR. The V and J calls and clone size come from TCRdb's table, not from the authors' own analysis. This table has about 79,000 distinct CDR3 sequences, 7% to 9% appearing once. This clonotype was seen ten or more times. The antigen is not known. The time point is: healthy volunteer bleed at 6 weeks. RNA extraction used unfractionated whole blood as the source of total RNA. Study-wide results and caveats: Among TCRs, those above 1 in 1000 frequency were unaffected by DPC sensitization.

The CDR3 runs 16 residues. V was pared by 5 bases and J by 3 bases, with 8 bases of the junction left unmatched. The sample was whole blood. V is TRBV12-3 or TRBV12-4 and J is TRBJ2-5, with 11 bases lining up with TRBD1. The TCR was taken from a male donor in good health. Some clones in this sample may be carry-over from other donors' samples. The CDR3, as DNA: TGTGCCAGCAGTCGGACAGGGGGCCTTCTCGAAGAGACCCAGTACTTC. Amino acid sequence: CASSRTGGLLEETQYF.